The 31 T cell receptor beta chains below were found in one sample sequenced in a study of T-cell memory formation after mild COVID-19. One entry per CDR3 protein, called by TCRdb with MiXCR from the 5' RACE reads. The data hold about 390,000 distinct CDR3 sequences, with around a sixth observed a single time. Specimen: PBMCs or a T cell subset sorted from them (not recorded which). These receptors were collected from a man between 18 and 35 years old who had mild COVID-19 (a few samples of this study predate the infection). Cell type and time point are not known.

This clonotype came up a few times. V is TRBV9 and J is TRBJ2-5; TRBD2 matches at 11 bases. CDR3 length equals 16 residues. Trimming at V came to 6 bases and at J to 5 bases, leaving 12 bases not matched to a gene. Germline V gives CDR1 SGDLS, CDR2 YYNGEE. CDR3 loop: CASTTLELAGVETQYF. CDR3 nucleotide sequence: TGTGCCAGCACCACCTTGGAACTAGCGGGGGTGGAGACCCAGTACTTC.

This clonotype was recorded a few times. The chain has TRBV7-9 and TRBJ1-4; D possibly corresponds to TRBD1 (6 bases). The ends were cut back, 1 base at V and 0 bases at J, with 15 bases in the middle. The CDR3 totals 18 residues. Germline assignment: CDR1 SEHNR and CDR2 FQNEAQ (reference sequence). The CDR3 loop reads CASSLEFTRQATNEKLFF. DNA of the CDR3: TGTGCCAGCAGCTTAGAATTCACTAGACAGGCAACTAATGAAAAACTGTTTTTT. The full variable domain, rest sourced from reference TRBV7-9 and TRBJ1-4, is DTGVSQNPRHKITKRGQNVTFRCDPISEHNRLYWYRQTLGQGPEFLTYFQNEAQLEKSRLLSDRFSAERPKGSFSTLEIQRTEQGDSAMYLCASSLEFTRQATNEKLFFGSGTQLSVL.

This clonotype was counted at least ten times. The genes are TRBV5-1 and TRBJ2-1; D unresolved. Germline V lookup: CDR1 SGHRS, CDR2 YFSETQ. Trimming pared 4 bases from V and 4 bases from J, leaving 9 bases between. The CDR3 length is 13 residues. CDR3 coding DNA: TGCGCCAGCAGCAGACCGGGTTACAATGAGCAGTTCTTC. Residues: CASSRPGYNEQFF.

The chain links TRBV5-1 to TRBJ2-3; D uncertain. The CDR3 is 14 amino acids. V was pared by 0 bases and J by 4 bases, with 9 bases between. CDR1 and CDR2 (germline): SGHRS, YFSETQ. Written as DNA, the CDR3 is TGCGCCAGCAGCTTGGGACAATCGGCAGATACGCAGTATTTT. Translated, it gives CASSLGQSADTQYF.

This clonotype has more than one count but fewer than ten. V usage is TRBV5-1 and J usage is TRBJ1-2, with 9 bases lining up with TRBD1. Looked up from germline, CDR1 is SGHRS and CDR2 is YFSETQ. V gave up 4 bases and J gave up 7 bases; unmatched junction bases: 17. This CDR3 comprises 17 residues. CDR3 region: CASSQGQGPPRGSGYTF. The CDR3 DNA sequence: TGCGCCAGCAGCCAAGGACAGGGGCCGCCTAGGGGTAGTGGCTACACCTTC.

This clonotype was picked up many times. The J gene is TRBJ1-5, the V gene TRBV20-1; 7 bases match TRBD1. Germline V CDR1 and CDR2: DFQATT, SNEGSKA (reference sequence). J was trimmed by 6 bases and V by 5 bases; bases with no gene match: 4. The CDR3 extends over 12 amino acids. CDR3 sequence reads: CSAGGGSQPQHF. CDR3 DNA: TGCAGTGCTGGAGGGGGCTCTCAGCCCCAGCATTTT.

The chain carries TRBV4-3 and TRBJ1-2; D remains unclear. Trimming stripped 1 base from V and 4 bases from J, with 13 bases between. Germline loops: CDR1 LGHNA, CDR2 YSLEER. This CDR3 has 15 residues. Written as DNA, the CDR3 is TGCGCCAGCAGCCAAGGAGCCGGACCCAGCTATGGCTACACCTTC. This encodes CASSQGAGPSYGYTF.

This chain links TRBV7-9 with TRBJ2-7; D is unclear. This CDR3 is built from 14 residues. V was cut by 3 bases and J by 2 bases, with 11 bases left in between. CDR1 and CDR2 (germline): SEHNR, FQNEAQ (reference sequence). CDR3 nucleotide sequence: TGTGCCAGCAGCTTTATTACCCGACCCTACGAGCAGTACTTC. Translating gives CASSFITRPYEQYF.

The V call is TRBV6-2 or TRBV6-3, the J call TRBJ2-1; possible D gene TRBD2, 6 bases. The CDR3 sequence is 14 residues long. Germline V lookup: CDR1 MNHEY, CDR2 SVGEGT. V gave up 8 bases and J gave up 0 bases, with 11 bases separating them. CDR3 sequence (DNA): TGTGCCAGCTGGCGGGAAAGCTCCTACAATGAGCAGTTCTTC. Residues: CASWRESSYNEQFF.

This clonotype was recorded once. This sequence joins TRBV19 and TRBJ1-5; D not certain. Trimming left V 4 bases short and J 6 bases short, with 16 bases between. The CDR3 loop spans 15 amino acids. Germline-derived CDR1 and CDR2 are LNHDA and SQIVND (reference sequence). CDR3 in DNA: TGTGCCAGTAGTAGGCCTCGAGGGCGCGGTCAGCCCCAGCATTTT. Translated, it gives CASSRPRGRGQPQHF.

The sample holds a few counts of this clonotype. The rearrangement uses TRBV20-1 and TRBJ1-2; no definite D call. CDR1 is DFQATT and CDR2 is SNEGSKA in the germline V gene (reference sequence). The V end was cut by 1 base, the J end by 6 bases, with 6 bases between. The CDR3 runs to 11 residues. CDR3 region: CSARGEDGYTF. CDR3 bases: TGCAGTGCTAGAGGGGAAGATGGCTACACCTTC.

Points on this clonotype: A much larger clone differs from this one at a single base, so this may be a read error. The chain has TRBV5-1 and TRBJ2-5; D might be TRBD1 (5 bases). Per germline, CDR1 SGHRS and CDR2 YFSETQ. This CDR3 spans 15 amino acids. CDR3 sequence: CASSLQGPLQDTQYF. The CDR3 DNA reads TGCGCCAGCAGCCTGCAGGGTCCCCTACAAGACACCCAGTACTTC.

The chain employs TRBV4-1 and TRBJ2-3; D ambiguous. This CDR3 contains 13 residues. The germline V gene has CDR1 MGHRA and CDR2 YSYEKL. Trimming left V 1 base short and J 5 bases short, with 7 bases between. As DNA, the CDR3 is TGCGCCAGCAGCCAAGTTTCCGGAGATACGCAGTATTTT. This translates into CASSQVSGDTQYF.

This chain connects TRBV5-4 to TRBJ2-7, with D possibly called TRBD1 or TRBD2 (5 bases each). CDR3 length: 14 residues. V shed 4 bases and J shed 0 bases, with 11 bases lying between them. Germline values: CDR1 SGHNT, CDR2 YYREEE (reference sequence). CDR3 DNA sequence: TGTGCCAGCAGCCTTAGGGACCACTCCTACGAGCAGTACTTC. It codes for CASSLRDHSYEQYF.

This clonotype was observed many times. The rearrangement links TRBV5-1 to TRBJ2-1; D is unresolved. Germline V gene lookup returns CDR1 SGHRS and CDR2 YFSETQ. The CDR3 has 13 residues. V was pared by 3 bases and J by 5 bases, with 9 bases between. As DNA, the CDR3 is TGCGCCAGCAGCTCAGTCCAAGACAATGAGCAGTTCTTC. Its protein is CASSSVQDNEQFF.

The chain joins TRBV15 to TRBJ2-1, with D unresolved. Trimming took off 1 base at V and 0 bases at J, with 7 bases between the two ends. CDR3 length: 15 amino acids. In germline, CDR1 is LNHNV, CDR2 YYDKDF (reference sequence). CDR3 nucleotide sequence: TGTGCCACCAGCAGAGGCGTGAGCTCCTACAATGAGCAGTTCTTC. This translates into CATSRGVSSYNEQFF.

Only a few counts were recorded for this clonotype. V and J are TRBV7-2 and TRBJ2-7, with no clear D. The V gene lost 1 base and the J gene lost 2 bases, with 9 bases spanning the gap. Germline values: CDR1 SGHTA, CDR2 FQGNSA. The length of the CDR3 is 14 residues. The CDR3 coding sequence is TGTGCCAGCAGCTTAGGGGGTAGAACCTACGAGCAGTACTTC. Amino acid sequence: CASSLGGRTYEQYF.

This clonotype was found a few times. The chain carries TRBV19 and TRBJ2-6; possibly TRBD1 for D (6 bases). Trimming left V 6 bases short and J 0 bases short, with 9 bases between. Germline CDR1 and CDR2: LNHDA and SQIVND (reference sequence). This CDR3 spans 15 amino acids. CDR3 region: CASRPGDSGANVLTF. DNA for the CDR3: TGTGCCAGTAGGCCAGGGGACTCTGGGGCCAACGTCCTGACTTTC.

In this sample, this clonotype turned up a few times. The gene calls are TRBV4-3 and TRBJ2-5; TRBD1 might be the D (5 bases). There are 13 residues in the CDR3. Trimming cost V 0 bases and J 7 bases, with 9 bases left between them. Germline V lookup: CDR1 LGHNA, CDR2 YSLEER. CDR3 DNA sequence: TGCGCCAGCAGCCAAGAAGTCCAGGGGACCCAGTACTTC. Protein: CASSQEVQGTQYF.

This clonotype was counted a few times. The chain combines TRBV7-2 with TRBJ1-1; no reliable D call. The CDR3 covers 16 residues. The germline V and J ends were trimmed by 2 bases and 4 bases, with 17 bases remaining between them. Germline V CDR1 and CDR2: SGHTA, FQGNSA. The CDR3 loop is CASSLRLTRGVTEAFF. CDR3 nucleotide sequence: TGTGCCAGCAGCTTAAGATTGACCCGCGGGGTCACTGAAGCTTTCTTT.

The rearrangement joins TRBV27 to TRBJ1-3; D is unclear. V was cut by 4 bases and J by 7 bases, with 17 bases left in between. CDR1 and CDR2 (germline): MNHEY, SMNVEV (reference sequence). The CDR3 sequence is 15 residues long. The CDR3 is CASSSHGRSKNTIYF. The CDR3 DNA follows: TGTGCCAGCAGTTCGCACGGTCGGTCCAAGAACACCATATATTTT.

At least ten counts were recorded for this clonotype. The chain carries TRBV7-6 and TRBJ2-3; D unresolved. Germline values: CDR1 SGHVS, CDR2 FNYEAQ. This CDR3 has 16 residues. With 4 bases removed from V and 0 bases from J, the gap between germline ends came to 14 bases. CDR3 nucleotides: TGTGCCAGCAGCTCCCCCACCCCCGGGAGCACAGATACGCAGTATTTT. Amino acid sequence: CASSSPTPGSTDTQYF.

The V call is TRBV20-1, the J call TRBJ1-1; D is unclear. CDR1 is DFQATT and CDR2 is SNEGSKA in the germline V gene (reference sequence). The CDR3 is 14 amino acids. V lost 5 bases to trimming and J lost 9 bases, with 22 bases between them. The CDR3 loop is CSAEAKNRPSQAFF. The CDR3 nucleotides are TGCAGTGCTGAAGCTAAGAACCGCCCATCTCAAGCTTTCTTT.

The chain is built from TRBV5-5 and TRBJ1-3; 7 nucleotides line up with TRBD1. Germline V gene lookup returns CDR1 SGHKS and CDR2 YYEKEE (reference sequence). After removal of 4 bases from V and 7 bases from J, the junction contained 14 bases not matched to a gene. This CDR3 has 16 amino acids. This CDR3 reads CASSLTGYIVANTIYF. The CDR3 bases are TGTGCCAGCAGCCTGACAGGGTATATCGTCGCGAACACCATATATTTT.

This clonotype was detected many times. V usage is TRBV7-9 and J usage is TRBJ2-5; D unclear. V was pared by 5 bases and J by 2 bases, with 18 bases between. The germline V gene has CDR1 SEHNR and CDR2 FQNEAQ (reference sequence). This CDR3 spans 16 amino acids. CDR3 nucleotides: TGTGCCAGCAGCCCTCTCAGGAGTGGGCAGCAAGAGACCCAGTACTTC. Translated: CASSPLRSGQQETQYF.

This chain links TRBV6-5 with TRBJ1-5, with D unclear. Germline V gene sequence: CDR1 MNHEY, CDR2 SVGAGI. V lost 5 bases to trimming and J lost 4 bases, with 9 bases between them. This CDR3 comprises 13 residues. This CDR3 reads CASSTWRNQPQHF. Written as DNA, the CDR3 is TGTGCCAGCAGTACGTGGAGGAATCAGCCCCAGCATTTT.

The chain uses TRBV29-1 and TRBJ2-5; D remains unclear. Germline CDR1 SQVTM, CDR2 ANQGSEA. This CDR3 spans 10 amino acids. Trimming pared 5 bases from V and 4 bases from J, leaving 5 bases between. The CDR3 sequence: CSVFGETQYF. Here the CDR3 DNA reads TGCAGCGTTTTTGGAGAGACCCAGTACTTC.

The J gene is TRBJ2-7, the V gene TRBV20-1; D gene uncertain. This CDR3 is built from 12 residues. The germline gives CDR1 DFQATT, CDR2 SNEGSKA (reference sequence). Trimming removed 5 bases at V and 2 bases at J, with 10 bases between. The CDR3 region is CSAAVGPYEQYF. In DNA, the CDR3 is TGCAGTGCTGCGGTGGGCCCCTACGAGCAGTACTTC.

V gene TRBV6-5 combines with J gene TRBJ1-2; no definite D call. The CDR3 sequence is 16 residues long. Per germline, CDR1 MNHEY and CDR2 SVGAGI. Trimming removed 0 bases from V and 6 bases from J, with 17 bases in between. The CDR3 spells CASSYSPGGRLDGYTF. The CDR3 coding sequence is TGTGCCAGCAGTTACTCCCCTGGTGGCAGGCTTGATGGCTACACCTTC.

This rearrangement joins TRBV5-4 to TRBJ2-2; 7 bases are shared with TRBD1. The V gene's germline CDR1 is SGHNT and CDR2 YYREEE (reference sequence). The V segment lost 4 bases and the J segment 9 bases; nucleotides outside the gene matches: 9. CDR3 length: 14 amino acids. CDR3 sequence (DNA): TGTGCCAGCAGCCTCCGGGACAGCCACCGGGAGCTGTTTTTT. It specifies CASSLRDSHRELFF.

The sample holds a few counts of this clonotype. The rearrangement uses TRBV12-5 and TRBJ1-1; D is unresolved. V was cut by 1 base and J by 6 bases, with 9 bases left in between. CDR1 and CDR2 (germline): LGHNT, FRNRAP. This CDR3 has 13 residues. CDR3 nucleotide sequence: TGTGCTAGTGGTTTGGCCCCGACGTCTGAAGCTTTCTTT. The encoded protein is CASGLAPTSEAFF.